The source of this TCR beta chain is a study of blood T cells in healthy people across ages. Germline assignment: CDR1 LGHNA and CDR2 YSLEER. This CDR3 spans 15 amino acids. Trimming pared 0 bases from V and 0 bases from J, leaving 9 bases between. Together with a sample-barcoded 5' primer, a J-beta primer mix was included in a second PCR lasting about 6 to 11 cycles. TCRdb re-derived calls from the 5' RACE reads in MiXCR, one entry per CDR3 protein. Here the sample spans around 2 million distinct CDR3 sequences, roughly two fifths being singletons. Donor samples were obtained from healthy Caucasian individuals from Russia, aged about 6 to 95. For every donor, a draw yielded roughly 9.3 milliliters of peripheral blood. Study-wide results and limits: Diversity estimates drawn from one million T cells were deemed underestimates.

On this clonotype: As yet, its antigen is unknown.

The chain recombines TRBV4-3 with TRBJ2-7; tentative D call: TRBD1 (5 bases). Sequencing was performed on blood. This clonotype was sampled from a human donor in good health. The CDR3 DNA follows: TGCGCCAGCAGCCAAGATGGGGCTAGCTCCTACGAGCAGTACTTC. It encodes CASSQDGASSYEQYF.